Sequencing of this T cell receptor beta chain was carried out in a study of blood T cell repertoires in COVID-19. Study-level information: Whether acute or convalescent, the COVID-19 samples came from the United States, Italy and Spain. T cells, B-cell-depleted T cells, or PBMCs supplied cDNA or gDNA.

The CDR3 loop spans 15 amino acids. Germline V gives CDR1 LGHDT, CDR2 YNNKEL (reference sequence). The V gene lost 0 bases and the J gene lost 2 bases, with 11 bases spanning the gap. Per the study methods: Estimation of nucleated cell counts was performed using reference gene primer amplification. Assay used: immunoSEQ multiplex PCR; TCRdb lists only in-frame clones, some missing. D and trimming were read from the DNA, whereas the V and J calls and clone size are those reported in that table. The sample includes approximately 100,000 clones, 69% seen only once; the top ten take roughly 6%. Sequencing was carried out using peripheral blood. The sequence was obtained from an elderly man with acute or convalescent COVID-19. This chain links TRBV3-1 (or the pseudogene TRBV3-2) with TRBJ2-7; D is uncertain. The CDR3 nucleotides read TGTGCCAGCAGCCAAGATCATAGAGGCCCCTACGAGCAGTACTTC. As protein: CASSQDHRGPYEQYF.